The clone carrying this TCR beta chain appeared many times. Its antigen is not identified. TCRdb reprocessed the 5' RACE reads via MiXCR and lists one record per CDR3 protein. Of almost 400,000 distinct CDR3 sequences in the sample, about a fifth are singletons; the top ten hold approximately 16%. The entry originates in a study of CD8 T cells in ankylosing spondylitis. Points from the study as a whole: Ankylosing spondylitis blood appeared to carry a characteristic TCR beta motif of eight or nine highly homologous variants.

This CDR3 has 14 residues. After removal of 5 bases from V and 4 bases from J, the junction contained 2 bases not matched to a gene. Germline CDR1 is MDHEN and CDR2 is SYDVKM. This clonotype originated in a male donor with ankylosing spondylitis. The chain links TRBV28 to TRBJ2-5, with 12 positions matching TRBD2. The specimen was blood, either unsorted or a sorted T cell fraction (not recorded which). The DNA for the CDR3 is TGTGCCAGCAGTCCACTAGCGGGAGGAGAGACCCAGTACTTC. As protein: CASSPLAGGETQYF.